The present entry profiles one T cell receptor (beta chain) with its context. CDR1 SGHTA and CDR2 FQGNSA come from the germline V gene. The CDR3 loop spans 12 amino acids. V gave up 4 bases and J gave up 7 bases, with 10 bases separating them. The data are from a study of blood T cell repertoires in COVID-19. Study-wide background: COVID-19 samples from acute and convalescent phases originated in the United States, Italy and Spain. PBMCs, B-cell-depleted T cells, or T cells were the source of the cDNA or gDNA that made up the material.

While infection was still active, Seattle patients were enrolled and then followed longitudinally. Original processing methods: Reference gene primer amplification gave estimated nucleated cell counts. Generated by immunoSEQ multiplex PCR, the TCRdb table keeps only in-frame clones and is missing some. Clonal size and the V and J genes are those of that table, whereas D and trimming came from the DNA. The profile shows 200,000 to 250,000 clones, around 90% of them singletons. This receptor was identified in a man aged 25-45 years with COVID-19, enrolled during active disease. The sequencing sample was made of peripheral blood. The V and J genes are TRBV7-2 and TRBJ1-1, with D tentatively TRBD1 (6 bases). CDR3 bases: TGTGCCAGCAGCTCACAGGGCCTTGAAGCTTTCTTT. Residues: CASSSQGLEAFF. The full variable domain, rest sourced from reference TRBV7-2 and TRBJ1-1, is GAGVSQSPSNKVTEKGKDVELRCDPISGHTALYWYRQSLGQGLEFLIYFQGNSAPDKSGLPSDRFSAERTGGSVSTLTIQRTQQEDSAVYLCASSSQGLEAFFGQGTRLTVV.